The rows below give T cell receptor beta chains drawn from one sample of a study of blood T cell repertoires in COVID-19. Only in-frame clones appear in the TCRdb table, and some are missing; sequencing was by immunoSEQ multiplex PCR. The data contain 250,000 to 400,000 clones, 85% to 90% of them singletons. Sequencing input: peripheral blood. The receptors shown here come from a woman aged 25 to 39 with COVID-19, enrolled during active disease. Both conserved end residues are part of each CDR3. A D gene is named only where the DNA matches it firmly.

d_gene	v_gene	j_gene	CDR3aa	CDR3nt
TRBD2	TRBV7-3	TRBJ2-3	CASSLGLAGGTDTQYF	TGTGCCAGCAGCCTGGGACTAGCGGGAGGCACAGATACGCAGTATTTT
-	TRBV10-3	TRBJ2-2	CAISESGGVGTGELFF	TGTGCCATCAGTGAGTCGGGGGGAGTAGGTACCGGGGAGCTGTTTTTT
TRBD1	TRBV10-1	TRBJ2-7	CATAYPGQGAYEQYF	TGCGCCACTGCTTACCCGGGACAGGGAGCCTACGAGCAGTACTTC
TRBD1	TRBV19	TRBJ1-5	CASSTGTDEIGPQHF	TGTGCCAGTAGTACCGGGACAGACGAGATAGGGCCCCAGCATTTT
TRBD1	TRBV2	TRBJ1-1	CASSVGTGATEAFF	TGTGCCAGCAGTGTCGGGACAGGGGCCACTGAAGCTTTCTTT
-	TRBV3-1/TRBV3-2	TRBJ2-4	CASSHAQIAKNIQYF	TGTGCCAGCAGCCATGCCCAGATAGCCAAAAACATTCAGTACTTC
-	TRBV18	TRBJ1-4	CASSLRTNEKLFF	TGTGCCAGCTCACTCAGAACTAATGAAAAACTGTTTTTT
-	TRBV3-1/TRBV3-2	TRBJ2-5	CASSQDRGMRETQYF	TGTGCCAGCAGCCAAGACAGGGGAATGAGAGAGACCCAGTACTTC
TRBD1	TRBV7-6	TRBJ2-7	CASSSAGTGENKQYF	TGTGCCAGCAGCTCCGCCGGGACAGGGGAAAACAAGCAGTACTTC
TRBD1	TRBV7-9	TRBJ2-5	CASSLGDRVKETQYF	TGTGCCAGCAGCTTAGGGGACAGGGTAAAAGAGACCCAGTACTTC
-	TRBV5-6	TRBJ2-5	CASSFYSEETQYF	TGTGCCAGCAGCTTTTATAGCGAGGAGACCCAGTACTTC
TRBD2	TRBV6-5	TRBJ2-6	CASSPRGAGANVLTF	TGTGCCAGCAGTCCCCGGGGGGCTGGGGCCAACGTCCTGACTTTC
-	TRBV5-6	TRBJ2-7	CASSGRTVYEQYF	TGTGCCAGCAGCGGTAGGACAGTTTACGAGCAGTACTTC
-	TRBV2	TRBJ2-7	CASSEGSPREQYF	TGTGCCAGCAGTGAAGGGTCTCCGCGCGAGCAGTACTTC
TRBD1	TRBV15	TRBJ1-5	CATSTGTVIQPQHF	TGTGCCACCAGCACTGGGACAGTTATTCAGCCCCAGCATTTT
-	TRBV7-8	TRBJ1-1	CASSLRENTEAFF	TGTGCCAGCAGCTTACGGGAGAACACTGAAGCTTTCTTT
-	TRBV6-6	TRBJ1-3	CASSYEGGLPGNTIYF	TGTGCCAGCAGTTACGAGGGGGGGCTCCCTGGAAACACCATATATTTT
TRBD1	TRBV18	TRBJ1-1	CASSPPGQGVAFF	TGTGCCAGCTCACCACCGGGACAGGGTGTAGCTTTCTTT
-	TRBV2	TRBJ1-1	CASNPLTIANTEAFF	TGTGCCAGCAATCCCCTCACGATAGCGAACACTGAAGCTTTCTTT